This entry features one TCR beta chain sequence. As yet, its antigen is unknown. Genomic DNA, serving as template, underwent TCR beta VDJ and CDR3 profiling. MiXCR, run by TCRdb on the reads, gives a single entry per CDR3 protein. The sample carries 150,000 to 200,000 distinct CDR3 sequences, roughly 64% recorded once. The sample belongs to a study of CD8+CD57+ T cells in acquired aplastic anemia. CDR1 is SGHVS and CDR2 is FQNEAQ in the germline V gene. The CDR3 spans 17 residues. V was pared by 1 base and J by 4 bases, with 9 bases of the junction left unmatched. Study-wide findings and caveats: Patients showed no significant difference from controls in CD8+ Simpson's diversity. It was found that under 30 CD8+ CDR3 sequences were shared between patients and controls.

This chain uses TRBV7-8 with TRBJ2-7, with TRBD1 matching over 11 bases. This sequence was found in a human donor with severe aplastic anemia or a healthy control (not recorded which). What was sequenced was sorted CD4+, CD8+, or CD8+CD57+ T cells (not recorded which) from PBMCs. The CDR3 region has the DNA TGTGCCAGCAGCTTAGGGACAGGGGGCGTCAGTTGGTACGAGCAGTACTTC. As protein: CASSLGTGGVSWYEQYF.